Listed here is a single T cell receptor (beta chain). Its antigen is still unknown. The data originate from a study of cytotoxic CD8 clonotypes in ibrutinib-treated CLL. Study in general: Among responders, some 25 were partial and 2 complete; after median 68 months, 14 stayed remitted and some twelve progressed. Study-wide results and limits: Sustained-remission and progressing patients diverged in sampling times. Treatment saw public clonotypes, which were uncommon, either contract or stay stable.

Repertoires were generated with immunoSEQ multiplex PCR, while TCRdb's copy carries only in-frame clones and drops some. The repertoire holds some 200,000 clones, with 60% to 80% as singletons. The CDR3 consists of 14 residues. From germline, CDR1 is MNHNS and CDR2 SASEGT. The V and J ends lost 4 bases and 2 bases respectively, with 12 bases between them. This clonotype was obtained from a human donor with chronic lymphocytic leukemia. The sample was PBMCs, taken after 12 months of ibrutinib treatment. The genes are TRBV6-1 and TRBJ2-7; D is undetermined. The CDR3 reads CASSGGIWPYEQYF. As DNA, the CDR3 is TGTGCCAGCAGTGGGGGAATATGGCCCTACGAGCAGTACTTC.